The 27 T cell receptor beta chains below all came from one sample that was sequenced in a study of Graves' ophthalmopathy and Graves' hyperthyroidism. For repertoire sequencing, the TCR beta CDR3 regions were amplified from RNA transcripts. The first round was an RT-PCR with HTBI primers, and the second round was a multiplex PCR. In TCRdb, the multiplex PCR reads were re-called with MiXCR into one record per CDR3 protein. The table includes about 620,000 distinct CDR3 sequences, 20% to 25% detected once. Sequenced input: peripheral blood. Receptor source: a woman aged 18-35 years with stable Graves' hyperthyroidism. Some clones in this sample may be carry-over from other donors' samples.

This clonotype was found a few times. This chain connects TRBV25-1 to TRBJ2-7; 9 positions agree with TRBD1. The junction had 5 bases not matched to a gene; V was cut back by 3 bases and J by 2 bases. Germline-derived CDR1 and CDR2 are MGHDK and SYGVNS. CDR3 length equals 15 residues. CDR3: CASSDGTGIPYEQYF. In nucleotides, the CDR3 is TGTGCCAGCAGTGACGGGACAGGGATTCCCTACGAGCAGTACTTC.

Remarks on this clonotype: One junction end disagrees with the germline gene, perhaps due to a read error. The chain couples TRBV12-3 or TRBV12-4 to TRBJ2-3; 9 bases match TRBD1. The CDR3 extends over 14 amino acids. This CDR3 is CTSSPGTGLDTQYF. The CDR3 coding sequence is TGTACCAGCAGTCCCGGGACAGGGCTAGATACGCAGTATTTT.

In this sample, this clonotype turned up many times. The rearrangement joins TRBV28 to TRBJ2-7, with D possibly TRBD2 on 6 matching bases. The CDR3 length is 14 residues. V lost 10 bases and J lost 7, with 23 bases in between. Germline-derived CDR1 and CDR2 are MDHEN and SYDVKM. The CDR3 DNA reads as TGTGCCACCGATGTAGCGGTCTCCAGGGTAGAGCAGTACTTC. It encodes CATDVAVSRVEQYF.

Many counts were recorded for this clonotype. This chain joins TRBV6-2 or TRBV6-3 and TRBJ2-5, with D perhaps given as TRBD1 or TRBD2 (5 bases each). V was clipped by 2 bases and J by 5 bases, with 18 bases between them. CDR3 length equals 16 residues. Per germline, CDR1 MNHEY and CDR2 SVGEGT. The CDR3 loop is CASSYRLGTGTETQYF. Written as DNA, the CDR3 is TGTGCCAGCAGTTACCGGTTGGGCACTGGGACGGAGACCCAGTACTTC.

The chain links TRBV4-2 to TRBJ1-3; D remains unclear. V was trimmed by 0 bases and J by 2 bases, leaving 8 bases between them. Germline lookup yields CDR1 LGHNA and CDR2 YNFKEQ. The CDR3 is 15 amino acids. DNA for the CDR3: TGTGCCAGCAGCCAAGATTTTTCGACTGGAAACACCATATATTTT. Translated, it gives CASSQDFSTGNTIYF.

V is TRBV5-1 and J is TRBJ1-1; 9 bases match TRBD1. This CDR3 region has 15 residues. Per the germline V gene, CDR1 is SGHRS and CDR2 is YFSETQ. Losses at the gene ends were 4 bases for V and 4 bases for J; bases not matched to a gene: 8. CDR3 DNA sequence: TGCGCCAGCAGCCGGGACAGGGTAGGCGTCACTGAAGCTTTCTTT. Protein: CASSRDRVGVTEAFF.

This clonotype came up a few times. The V call is TRBV2, the J call TRBJ2-7, with 9 bases identical to TRBD1. This CDR3 comprises 13 residues. Germline V gives CDR1 SNHLY, CDR2 FYNNEI. After removal of 6 bases from V and 5 bases from J, the junction contained 5 bases not matched to a gene. CDR3 sequence: CASRWTGADEQYF. The CDR3 DNA reads as TGTGCCAGCAGATGGACAGGGGCGGACGAGCAGTACTTC. The entire variable domain, with the rest obtained from reference TRBV2 and TRBJ2-7, is as follows: EPEVTQTPSHQVTQMGQEVILRCVPISNHLYFYWYRQILGQKVEFLVSFYNNEISEKSEIFDDQFSVERPDGSNFTLKIRSTKLEDSAMYFCASRWTGADEQYFGPGTRLTVT.

V usage is TRBV4-1 and J usage is TRBJ2-5, with D uncertain. Germline CDR1 is MGHRA and CDR2 is YSYEKL. This CDR3 region has 17 residues. Trimming pared 2 bases from V and 5 bases from J, leaving 21 bases between. DNA of the CDR3: TGCGCCAGCAGCCAAAATCCCTTCGTCCGGGCAGAGGAGACCCAGTACTTC. Amino acids: CASSQNPFVRAEETQYF.

This clonotype was observed at least ten times. The chain employs TRBV7-6 and TRBJ1-1, with TRBD1 matching over 7 bases. The CDR3 spans 14 residues. The V gene's germline CDR1 is SGHVS and CDR2 FNYEAQ. Losses at the gene ends were 1 base for V and 3 bases for J; bases not matched to a gene: 2. Written as DNA, the CDR3 is TGTGCCAGCAGCTTAGGGACAGGAGACACTGAAGCTTTCTTT. Amino acid sequence: CASSLGTGDTEAFF.

This clonotype was seen more than once but under ten times. The gene calls are TRBV7-9 and TRBJ2-2, with D unclear. The V end was cut by 5 bases, the J end by 0 bases, with 7 bases between. CDR3 length: 14 residues. Germline lookup yields CDR1 SEHNR and CDR2 FQNEAQ (reference sequence). CDR3: CASSRSPNTGELFF. DNA of the CDR3: TGTGCCAGCAGCCGTTCCCCGAACACCGGGGAGCTGTTTTTT.

On this clonotype itself: A much larger clone differs by one base, so this may be a read error. The chain is built from TRBV2 and TRBJ1-1; D gene ambiguous. The CDR3 is made up of 14 amino acids. The germline gives CDR1 SNHLY, CDR2 FYNNEI. V gave up 6 bases and J gave up 4 bases, with 15 bases separating them. The CDR3 loop is CASRPRCAGTEAFF. For the CDR3, the DNA is TGTGCCAGCAGGCCCCGCTGTGCGGGCACTGAAGCTTTCTTT.

The rearrangement links TRBV19 to TRBJ2-2; D gene unclear. V lost 5 bases, J lost 3 bases, and 13 bases lay in between. Germline values: CDR1 LNHDA, CDR2 SQIVND (reference sequence). This CDR3 comprises 15 residues. The CDR3 protein is CASSAEEEYTGELFF. CDR3 coding DNA: TGTGCCAGTAGTGCCGAAGAGGAATACACCGGGGAGCTGTTTTTT. Together with reference TRBV19 and TRBJ2-2, the CDR3 gives the full variable domain: DGGITQSPKYLFRKEGQNVTLSCEQNLNHDAMYWYRQDPGQGLRLIYYSQIVNDFQKGDIAEGYSVSREKKESFPLTVTSAQKNPTAFYLCASSAEEEYTGELFFGEGSRLTVL.

This clonotype occurred many times. The V call is TRBV9, the J call TRBJ1-2; D uncertain. Germline CDR1 and CDR2: SGDLS and YYNGEE. V was trimmed by 2 bases and J by 2 bases, leaving 10 bases between them. This CDR3 contains 14 residues. This CDR3 reads CASSVLRTNYGYTF. CDR3 DNA sequence: TGTGCCAGCAGCGTTTTGCGGACGAACTATGGCTACACCTTC. The full variable domain, its missing parts supplied by reference TRBV9 and TRBJ1-2, is DSGVTQTPKHLITATGQRVTLRCSPRSGDLSVYWYQQSLDQGLQFLIQYYNGEERAKGNILERFSAQQFPDLHSELNLSSLELGDSALYFCASSVLRTNYGYTFGSGTRLTVV.

The gene calls are TRBV12-3 or TRBV12-4 and TRBJ2-7; tentatively, D is TRBD2 (6 bases). Trimming stripped 6 bases from V and 2 bases from J, with 14 bases between. There are 14 residues in the CDR3. The CDR3 region has the DNA TGTGCCAGCAGCCCTCTGCGGGGAACCTACGAGCAGTACTTC. Translated, it gives CASSPLRGTYEQYF.

Remarks on this clonotype: At one end, the junction sequence differs from germline, possibly due to a read error. The rearrangement links TRBV11-2 to TRBJ2-5; D is ambiguous. This CDR3 spans 12 amino acids. In germline, CDR1 is SGHAT, CDR2 FQNNGV. The DNA of the CDR3 is TGTGCCAGCAGCCCGACGCAAGAGACCAAGTACTTC. It translates to CASSPTQETKYF. The variable domain in full, completed from reference TRBV11-2 and TRBJ2-5, reads EAGVAQSPRYKIIEKRQSVAFWCNPISGHATLYWYQQILGQGPKLLIQFQNNGVVDDSQLPKDRFSAERLKGVDSTLKIQPAKLEDSAVYLCASSPTQETKYFGPGTRLLVL.

This clonotype was found many times. The chain carries TRBV12-3 or TRBV12-4 and TRBJ2-7; 7 nucleotides align to TRBD1. CDR3 length: 14 residues. V lost 6 bases and J lost 2; bases outside the gene matches: 7. CDR3 in amino acids: CASRKGQETYEQYF. CDR3 coding DNA: TGTGCCAGCAGGAAAGGACAGGAAACCTACGAGCAGTACTTC.

Ten or more counts support this clonotype. The chain joins TRBV2 to TRBJ1-1, with 7 bases fitting TRBD1. Trimming took 10 bases from V and 2 from J; bases not matched to a gene: 10. The germline V gene has CDR1 SNHLY and CDR2 FYNNEI. The CDR3 runs to 14 residues. In DNA, the CDR3 is TGTGCCACGGGGGGAGACAGGGAAAACACTGAAGCTTTCTTT. Its translation: CATGGDRENTEAFF.

This clonotype was counted ten times or more. The chain uses TRBV9 and TRBJ1-1, with a tentative D call TRBD1 (5 bases). Trimming took 0 bases from V and 2 from J, leaving 11 bases between them. Germline CDR1 and CDR2: SGDLS and YYNGEE. This CDR3 has 15 residues. The CDR3 nucleotides read TGTGCCAGCAGCGTAGTGGGGGAACTAAACACTGAAGCTTTCTTT. This codes for CASSVVGELNTEAFF.

This clonotype was detected ten times or more. The chain recombines TRBV30 with TRBJ1-6, with no clear D. Germline V gene data show CDR1 as GTSNPN and CDR2 as SVGIG (reference sequence). Trimming took 0 bases from V and 10 from J, leaving 4 bases between them. The CDR3 consists of 11 residues. The CDR3 sequence is CAWSVESPLHF. The CDR3 nucleotides are TGTGCCTGGAGTGTAGAGTCACCCCTCCACTTT.

This clonotype came up many times. The chain carries TRBV12-3 or TRBV12-4 and TRBJ1-6; the D is unclear. Trimming shortened V by 5 bases and J by 10 bases, and 9 bases separated the two germline ends. This CDR3 contains 12 residues. The chain's CDR3 is CASSVLSSPLHF. The CDR3 DNA reads TGTGCCAGCAGTGTCCTATCCTCACCCCTCCACTTT.

This clonotype was observed many times. This chain links TRBV12-3 or TRBV12-4 with TRBJ2-7, with D possibly TRBD2 on 6 matching bases. CDR3 length equals 18 residues. Trimming shortened V by 3 bases and J by 1 base, and 22 bases separated the two germline ends. CDR3 sequence: CASSFSWLGGNRSYEQYF. The CDR3 nucleotides are TGTGCCAGCAGTTTCTCTTGGCTTGGCGGGAACAGGTCCTACGAGCAGTACTTC.

This clonotype was observed at least ten times. The J gene is TRBJ2-5, the V gene TRBV11-2, with 8 bases aligning to TRBD2. The CDR3 is 16 residues long. The germline gives CDR1 SGHAT, CDR2 FQNNGV. The V and J ends lost 3 bases and 2 bases, in that order; junction bases with no gene match: 8. Written as DNA, the CDR3 is TGTGCCAGCAGCTTGTATTTTTCGGGGGGGCAAGAGACCCAGTACTTC. Protein sequence: CASSLYFSGGQETQYF.

This clonotype was seen repeatedly, ten times or more. The chain combines TRBV5-1 with TRBJ2-2; D is unclear. This CDR3 spans 13 amino acids. Trimming stripped 4 bases from V and 5 bases from J, with 9 bases between. Per germline, CDR1 SGHRS and CDR2 YFSETQ. The CDR3 region has the DNA TGCGCCAGCAGCGGAATGGGGACCGGGGAGCTGTTTTTT. Its protein is CASSGMGTGELFF.

V and J are TRBV2 and TRBJ1-6; 7 positions match TRBD1. With 0 bases clipped from V and 9 bases from J, the junction kept 2 bases outside the gene matches. The CDR3 is 14 residues long. Germline V CDR1 and CDR2: SNHLY, FYNNEI. The CDR3 loop is CASSEAGQSSPLHF. DNA of the CDR3: TGTGCCAGCAGTGAAGCGGGACAGAGTTCACCCCTCCACTTT. The full variable domain, with the rest looked up from reference TRBV2 and TRBJ1-6, is EPEVTQTPSHQVTQMGQEVILRCVPISNHLYFYWYRQILGQKVEFLVSFYNNEISEKSEIFDDQFSVERPDGSNFTLKIRSTKLEDSAMYFCASSEAGQSSPLHFGNGTRLTVT.

This clonotype was found many times. The chain links TRBV27 to TRBJ2-7; D is possibly TRBD2 (6 bases). Per germline, CDR1 MNHEY and CDR2 SMNVEV (reference sequence). The V end was cut by 2 bases, the J end by 0 bases, with 11 bases between. The CDR3 extends over 15 amino acids. CDR3 loop: CASSLGGSFSYEQYF. The CDR3 DNA sequence: TGTGCCAGCAGTTTAGGGGGGTCGTTCTCCTACGAGCAGTACTTC.

Regarding this clonotype: It may be a read error: a sequence one base away is much more abundant. The V gene is TRBV6-2 or TRBV6-3, the J gene TRBJ2-5; D possibly matches TRBD1 or TRBD2 (5 bases each). The germline V gene encodes CDR1 MNHEY and CDR2 SVGEGT. This CDR3 is built from 15 residues. This chain's CDR3 is CASSYISAAREIQYF. The CDR3 coding sequence is TGTGCCAGCAGTTACATTTCAGCGGCCAGGGAGATCCAGTACTTC.

J is TRBJ2-7 and V is TRBV25-1; 8 bases fit TRBD2. Trimming cost V 4 bases and J 2 bases; bases outside gene matches: 4. This CDR3 contains 14 residues. Per germline, CDR1 MGHDK and CDR2 SYGVNS. DNA for the CDR3: TGTGCCAGCAGTGCGGGGGGGGCCCCCTACGAGCAGTACTTC. Translation gives CASSAGGAPYEQYF.